These T cell receptor beta chains were read from a single sample in a study of blood T cell repertoires in COVID-19. Method: immunoSEQ multiplex PCR; TCRdb's copy keeps in-frame clones and lacks some. The table has about half a million clones, 80% to 90% seen once. The sample comprised peripheral blood. These receptors came from a human donor in a cohort sampled during active COVID-19. CDR3s leave out the opening cysteine and the closing phenylalanine or tryptophan. Clone size is not always given. Where it is, it says once, few, many or a class for expanded clones.

clone_size	v_call	j_call	cdr3_aa
-	TRBV9	TRBJ2-7	ASSGGGLARPLMYEQY
-	TRBV19	TRBJ2-5	ASSIDSEGQETQY
-	TRBV11-3	TRBJ2-2	ASSSVGVSNTGELF
-	TRBV6-2/TRBV6-3	TRBJ2-2	ASSRDTSNTGELF
few	TRBV2	TRBJ1-5	ASSEGTGNQPQH
-	TRBV4-1	TRBJ1-4	ASSGGQYEKLF
-	TRBV28	TRBJ2-1	ASSFRQTLYNEQF
-	TRBV24-1	TRBJ2-6	ATSEGAGANVLT
-	TRBV10-3	TRBJ1-1	AISDLDREEAF
-	TRBV10-3	TRBJ1-5	AITVEVDQPQH
few	TRBV19	TRBJ1-1	ASSIPRVEAF
-	TRBV20-1	TRBJ1-1	SGTVNTEAF
-	TRBV25-1	TRBJ2-7	ASSGGRTGHEQY
-	TRBV28	TRBJ1-5	ASSYPTGRQPQH
-	TRBV20-1	TRBJ2-3	SASPRSSGASTDTQY
-	TRBV18	TRBJ2-2	ASSPLHLANTGELF
-	TRBV9	TRBJ2-2	ASSVAGIGLAGTGELF
-	TRBV7-8	TRBJ1-1	ASNQRARGTEAF
-	TRBV6-5	TRBJ1-1	ASSYSDRWSEAF
-	TRBV21-1	TRBJ2-7	ASSIRPGTGGIENEQY